Given below is one TCR beta chain in context. What it binds is not known. This sample was taken from a study of Tregs in tolerant kidney transplant recipients. Whole-study findings and limits: This study did not directly address biological reproducibility. Findings come from small patient numbers and require larger validation.

The CDR3 sequence is 12 residues long. V lost 2 bases, J lost 6 bases, and 8 bases lay in between. CDR1 SGHNT and CDR2 YYREEE come from the germline V gene (reference sequence). CD4+CD25+CD127- Tregs, CD4+CD25- non-Tregs, CD4 and CD8 cells were sorted. Sequencing was performed with immunoSEQ multiplex PCR; in TCRdb, only in-frame clones are kept and a portion is missing. The sample carries some 240,000 clones, 84% recorded once. The source material was CD4+ T cells from blood. The clonotype was recovered from a human donor in good health. This rearrangement joins TRBV5-4 to TRBJ1-1, with D possibly being TRBD1 (5 bases). In nucleotides, the CDR3 is TGTGCCAGCAGCTTTCTAGGGGCTGAAGCTTTCTTT. Translation: CASSFLGAEAFF.